One sample yielded the 22 T cell receptor beta chains listed below, sequenced in a study of cytomegalovirus exposure and HLA in healthy donors. A multiplex PCR was run with 60 Vbeta primers and 13 Jbeta primers. Profiled with immunoSEQ multiplex PCR; TCRdb holds only in-frame clones, not every one. The table has about 160,000 clones, 82% seen once. Sequenced sample: PBMCs. These receptors originate from a girl between 5 and 17 years old in good health and CMV-seropositive.

This chain links TRBV5-1 with TRBJ1-5, with a tentative D call TRBD1 (5 bases). V was trimmed by 3 bases and J by 5 bases, leaving 12 bases between them. The germline V gene encodes CDR1 SGHRS and CDR2 YFSETQ. The CDR3 extends over 14 amino acids. The DNA for the CDR3 is TGCGCCAGCAGCTACGACAGCCGGGATCAGCCCCAGCATTTT. Translation gives CASSYDSRDQPQHF.

V and J are TRBV7-8 and TRBJ2-3; 10 positions match TRBD2. Germline CDR1 reads SGHVS; CDR2 reads FQNEAQ. There are 15 residues in the CDR3. Trimming at V came to 2 bases and at J to 8 bases, leaving 7 bases not matched to a gene. CDR3 in amino acids: CASSLTSGRALTQYF. CDR3 sequence (DNA): TGTGCCAGCAGCTTAACGAGCGGGAGGGCCCTTACGCAGTATTTT.

The chain combines TRBV28 with TRBJ1-3; perhaps TRBD1 as D (6 bases). Per germline, CDR1 MDHEN and CDR2 SYDVKM. CDR3 length: 16 amino acids. Trimming removed 5 bases at V and 2 bases at J, with 16 bases between. The CDR3 sequence: CASSHLIQGTGNTIYF. The CDR3 region has the DNA TGTGCCAGCAGTCACCTTATTCAGGGGACTGGAAACACCATATATTTT. The entire variable domain, with the rest obtained from reference TRBV28 and TRBJ1-3, is as follows: DVKVTQSSRYLVKRTGEKVFLECVQDMDHENMFWYRQDPGLGLRLIYFSYDVKMKEKGDIPEGYSVSREKKERFSLILESASTNQTSMYLCASSHLIQGTGNTIYFGEGSWLTVV.

The V and J genes are TRBV7-3 and TRBJ2-7; 9 bases align to TRBD1. V dropped 2 bases and J dropped 4; count of bases not matched to a gene: 9. Germline lookup yields CDR1 SGHTA and CDR2 FQGTGA. The CDR3 contains 16 residues. Here the CDR3 reads CASSLDGGTGLYEQYF. The CDR3 bases are TGTGCCAGCAGCTTAGACGGGGGGACAGGGTTATACGAGCAGTACTTC.

The chain uses TRBV4-1 and TRBJ2-3, with TRBD1 as a possible D gene (6 bases). The V gene lost 4 bases and the J gene lost 2 bases, with 10 bases spanning the gap. This CDR3 has 14 amino acids. Germline V lookup: CDR1 MGHRA, CDR2 YSYEKL. The CDR3 sequence: CASSRRDNTDTQYF. As DNA, the CDR3 is TGCGCCAGCAGCCGCCGGGACAACACAGATACGCAGTATTTT.

This clone came up once. The chain employs TRBV6-6 and TRBJ2-7; D is unclear. CDR1 and CDR2 (germline): MNHNY, SVGAGI (reference sequence). V lost 3 bases and J 5 bases, leaving 5 bases between the germline ends. The CDR3 length is 11 residues. The CDR3 DNA reads as TGTGCCAGCAGTTATAGAGACGAGCAGTACTTC. Protein product: CASSYRDEQYF.

A note on this clone: Compared with germline, one end of the junction differs, possibly owing to a read error. This chain joins TRBV12-5 and TRBJ2-1, with 8 positions matching TRBD1. Germline V CDR1 and CDR2: LGHNT, FRNRAP. The CDR3 covers 14 residues. This chain's CDR3 is CASGLGTGRQEQFF. DNA of the CDR3: TGTGCTAGTGGCTTGGGGACAGGCCGCCAGGAGCAGTTCTTC.

The CDR3: CASSQGQGGGEQYF. The DNA for the CDR3 is TGTGCCAGCTCACAGGGACAGGGGGGCGGCGAGCAGTACTTC. The J gene is TRBJ2-7, the V gene TRBV18; 11 nucleotides match TRBD1. Looked up from germline, CDR1 is KGHSH and CDR2 is LQKENI. The CDR3 totals 14 residues. Unmatched junction bases numbered 5, after V lost 4 bases and J lost 6 bases.

The J gene is TRBJ1-1, the V gene TRBV7-6, with 8 bases identical to TRBD1. The trim removed 5 bases at V and 6 bases at J, leaving 5 bases unmatched. Germline V gives CDR1 SGHVS, CDR2 FNYEAQ. This CDR3 has 13 amino acids. In nucleotides, the CDR3 is TGTGCCAGCAGCCTAGACAGGGGCTCTGAAGCTTTCTTT. Translated: CASSLDRGSEAFF.

This chain links TRBV7-9 with TRBJ2-7; the D gene is possibly TRBD2 (5 bases). CDR1 is SEHNR and CDR2 is FQNEAQ in the germline V gene (reference sequence). The V gene lost 5 bases and the J gene lost 2 bases, with 19 bases spanning the gap. The CDR3 consists of 16 residues. CDR3 protein: CASSLPPPLEAYEQYF. In DNA form, the CDR3 reads TGTGCCAGCAGCCTACCCCCCCCCTTGGAGGCCTACGAGCAGTACTTC.

The chain employs TRBV11-2 and TRBJ2-7; 8 nucleotides match TRBD1. CDR1 is SGHAT, CDR2 FQNNGV, per germline. The CDR3 runs to 14 residues. V shed 1 base, J shed 5 bases, and the junction held 4 bases outside the gene matches. CDR3 coding DNA: TGTGCCAGCAGCTTAGTAGGGGGACAGGACGAGCAGTACTTC. Protein product: CASSLVGGQDEQYF.

This chain connects TRBV27 to TRBJ2-7; 12 bases line up with TRBD1. Germline CDR1 reads MNHEY; CDR2 reads SMNVEV (reference sequence). CDR3 size: 16 residues. Trimming at V came to 6 bases and at J to 5 bases, leaving 11 bases not matched to a gene. This chain's CDR3 is CASRTPGTGGGHEQYF. For the CDR3, the DNA is TGTGCCAGCAGGACCCCCGGGACAGGGGGCGGCCACGAGCAGTACTTC.

The V gene is TRBV15, the J gene TRBJ1-1; no clear D gene. The germline V and J ends were trimmed by 1 base and 1 base, with 4 bases remaining between them. Germline V lookup: CDR1 LNHNV, CDR2 YYDKDF (reference sequence). The CDR3 loop spans 13 amino acids. The DNA for the CDR3 is TGTGCCACCAGCAGAGTCTCGAACACTGAAGCTTTCTTT. Protein product: CATSRVSNTEAFF. The full variable domain, completed using reference TRBV15 and TRBJ1-1, is DAMVIQNPRYQVTQFGKPVTLSCSQTLNHNVMYWYQQKSSQAPKLLFHYYDKDFNNEADTPDNFQSRRPNTSFCFLDIRSPGLGDTAMYLCATSRVSNTEAFFGQGTRLTVV.

The rearrangement joins TRBV18 to TRBJ2-7, with 9 nucleotides matching TRBD2. This CDR3 has 15 residues. Germline V gene data show CDR1 as KGHSH and CDR2 as LQKENI. V lost 6 bases, J lost 1 base, and 7 bases stayed unmatched. CDR3 loop: CASSPSGVPSYEQYF. CDR3 sequence (DNA): TGTGCCAGCTCCCCTAGCGGGGTTCCTTCCTACGAGCAGTACTTC.

The V and J genes are TRBV7-2 and TRBJ2-1; 11 nucleotides align to TRBD2. V shed 1 base, J shed 8 bases, and the junction held 4 bases outside the gene matches. Germline CDR1 reads SGHTA; CDR2 reads FQGNSA. CDR3 length equals 15 residues. The chain's CDR3 is CASSLEGTSGDEQFF. In DNA, the CDR3 is TGTGCCAGCAGCTTAGAGGGGACTAGCGGCGATGAGCAGTTCTTC.

The chain is built from TRBV15 and TRBJ2-7; TRBD2 agrees at 9 bases. This CDR3 is built from 14 residues. Per the germline V gene, CDR1 is LNHNV and CDR2 is YYDKDF (reference sequence). V lost 3 bases to trimming and J lost 3 bases; unmatched junction nucleotides: 3. CDR3 amino acids: CATSSSGRLYEQYF. In DNA form, the CDR3 reads TGTGCCACCAGCAGTAGCGGGAGACTCTACGAGCAGTACTTC.

This chain connects TRBV9 to TRBJ2-5; 8 nucleotides agree with TRBD1. Trimming cost V 1 base and J 2 bases; bases outside gene matches: 7. CDR1 is SGDLS and CDR2 is YYNGEE in the germline V gene. This CDR3 has 16 amino acids. CDR3 loop: CASSVTDRGNQETQYF. The CDR3 coding sequence is TGTGCCAGCAGCGTAACAGACAGGGGAAATCAAGAGACCCAGTACTTC. The variable domain in full, completed from reference TRBV9 and TRBJ2-5, reads DSGVTQTPKHLITATGQRVTLRCSPRSGDLSVYWYQQSLDQGLQFLIQYYNGEERAKGNILERFSAQQFPDLHSELNLSSLELGDSALYFCASSVTDRGNQETQYFGPGTRLLVL.

This chain links TRBV6-7 with TRBJ2-1, with TRBD1 matching over 9 bases. TRBV6-7 is placed among ORFs of uncertain function. CDR3 length: 14 residues. The CDR3, as DNA: TGTGATATGGCCGGGACAGGGAAGTCCAATGAGCAGTTCTTC. It encodes CDMAGTGKSNEQFF.

The J gene is TRBJ1-1, the V gene TRBV7-3; no reliable D call. The CDR3 runs 13 residues. V lost 8 bases and J 2 bases, leaving 12 bases between the germline ends. The germline CDR1 and CDR2 sequences are SGHTA and FQGTGA. CDR3 coding DNA: TGTGCCAGCGGTCCTGGCGGCAACACTGAAGCTTTCTTT. Translated, it gives CASGPGGNTEAFF.

The CDR3 coding sequence is TGTGCCAGCAGTGAAGAGGGAGCGGGGGGGCCGGTAGATACGCAGTATTTT. This sequence encodes CASSEEGAGGPVDTQYF. The chain couples TRBV2 to TRBJ2-3; the match to TRBD2 covers 10 bases. The germline CDR1 and CDR2 sequences are SNHLY and FYNNEI. This CDR3 has 17 residues. V lost 1 base to trimming and J lost 5 bases; unmatched junction nucleotides: 9.

The chain employs TRBV5-1 and TRBJ2-3; TRBD2 matches 7 bases. The CDR3 loop spans 13 amino acids. Per germline, CDR1 SGHRS and CDR2 YFSETQ. Losses at the gene ends were 0 bases for V and 6 bases for J; bases not matched to a gene: 1. CDR3 coding DNA: TGCGCCAGCAGCTTGGCGGGGGGTGATACGCAGTATTTT. It specifies CASSLAGGDTQYF.

The chain carries TRBV27 and TRBJ2-7; 10 bases agree with TRBD2. Looked up from germline, CDR1 is MNHEY and CDR2 is SMNVEV (reference sequence). This CDR3 contains 14 residues. V lost 6 bases to trimming and J lost 3 bases; unmatched junction nucleotides: 5. The CDR3 is CASSPGTSDYEQYF. Here the CDR3 DNA reads TGTGCCAGCAGCCCCGGGACTAGCGACTACGAGCAGTACTTC.